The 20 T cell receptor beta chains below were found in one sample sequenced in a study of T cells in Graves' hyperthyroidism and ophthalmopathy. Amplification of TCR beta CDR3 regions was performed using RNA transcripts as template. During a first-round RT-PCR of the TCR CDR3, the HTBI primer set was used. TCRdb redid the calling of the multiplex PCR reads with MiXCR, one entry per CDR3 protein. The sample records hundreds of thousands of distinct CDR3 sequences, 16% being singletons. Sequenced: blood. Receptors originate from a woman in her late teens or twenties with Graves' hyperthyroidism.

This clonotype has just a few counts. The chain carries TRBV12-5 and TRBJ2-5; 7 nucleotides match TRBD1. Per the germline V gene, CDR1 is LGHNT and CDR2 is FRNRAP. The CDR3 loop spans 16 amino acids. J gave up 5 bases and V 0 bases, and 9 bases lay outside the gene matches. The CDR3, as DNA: TGTGCTAGTGGTTTGGTATTGGGTACAGGGGAGGAGACCCAGTACTTC. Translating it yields CASGLVLGTGEETQYF.

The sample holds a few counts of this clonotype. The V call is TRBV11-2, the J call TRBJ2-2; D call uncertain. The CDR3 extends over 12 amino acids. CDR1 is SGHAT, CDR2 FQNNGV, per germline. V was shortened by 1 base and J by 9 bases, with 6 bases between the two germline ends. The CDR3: CASSLVDRELFF. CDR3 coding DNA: TGTGCCAGCAGCTTAGTGGATCGGGAGCTGTTTTTT.

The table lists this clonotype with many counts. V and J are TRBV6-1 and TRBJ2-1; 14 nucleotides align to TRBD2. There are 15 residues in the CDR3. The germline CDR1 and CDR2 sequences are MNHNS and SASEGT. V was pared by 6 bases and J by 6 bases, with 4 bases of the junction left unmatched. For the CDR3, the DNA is TGTGCCAGCAGGAGACTAGCGGGAGGGCTCAATGAGCAGTTCTTC. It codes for CASRRLAGGLNEQFF.

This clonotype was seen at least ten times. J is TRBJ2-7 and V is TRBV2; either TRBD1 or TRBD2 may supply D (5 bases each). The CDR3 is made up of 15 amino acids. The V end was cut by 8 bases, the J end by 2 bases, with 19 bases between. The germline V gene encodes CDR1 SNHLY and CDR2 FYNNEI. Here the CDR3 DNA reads TGTGCCAGCTCAAAATCCGGGACGGCAACCTACGAGCAGTACTTC. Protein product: CASSKSGTATYEQYF.

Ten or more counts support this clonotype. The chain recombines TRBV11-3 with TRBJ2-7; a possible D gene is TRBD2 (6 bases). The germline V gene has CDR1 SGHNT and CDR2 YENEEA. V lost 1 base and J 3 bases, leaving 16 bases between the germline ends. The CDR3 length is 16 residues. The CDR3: CASSLGLTGVNYEQYF. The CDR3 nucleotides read TGTGCCAGCAGCTTAGGGTTGACGGGGGTAAACTACGAGCAGTACTTC.

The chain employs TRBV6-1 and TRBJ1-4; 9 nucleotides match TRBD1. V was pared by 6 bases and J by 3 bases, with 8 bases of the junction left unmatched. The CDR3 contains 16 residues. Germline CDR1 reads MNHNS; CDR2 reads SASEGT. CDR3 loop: CASRARDRASNEKLFF. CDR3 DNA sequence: TGTGCCAGCAGAGCCCGGGACAGGGCGTCTAATGAAAAACTGTTTTTT.

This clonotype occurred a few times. Written as DNA, the CDR3 is TGCGCCAGCAGCCAACCGACGGGAGGTCAACTGTTTTTT. Its translation: CASSQPTGGQLFF. The rearrangement links TRBV4-1 to TRBJ1-4; no firm D call. V was trimmed by 2 bases and J by 12 bases, leaving 13 bases between them. This CDR3 contains 13 residues. Germline CDR1 and CDR2: MGHRA and YSYEKL.

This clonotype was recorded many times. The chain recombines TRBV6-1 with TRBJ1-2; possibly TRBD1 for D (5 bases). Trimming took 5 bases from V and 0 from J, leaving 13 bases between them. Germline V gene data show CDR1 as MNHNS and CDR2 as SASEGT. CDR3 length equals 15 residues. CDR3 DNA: TGTGCCAGCAGTCAGGAACTGGGACCTAACTATGGCTACACCTTC. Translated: CASSQELGPNYGYTF.

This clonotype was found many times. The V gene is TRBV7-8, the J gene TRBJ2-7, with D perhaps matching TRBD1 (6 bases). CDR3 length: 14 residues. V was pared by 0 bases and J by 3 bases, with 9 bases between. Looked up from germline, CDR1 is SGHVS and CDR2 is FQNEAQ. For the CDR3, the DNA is TGTGCCAGCAGCTTAGCCATCAGGGGCTACGAGCAGTACTTC. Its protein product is CASSLAIRGYEQYF.

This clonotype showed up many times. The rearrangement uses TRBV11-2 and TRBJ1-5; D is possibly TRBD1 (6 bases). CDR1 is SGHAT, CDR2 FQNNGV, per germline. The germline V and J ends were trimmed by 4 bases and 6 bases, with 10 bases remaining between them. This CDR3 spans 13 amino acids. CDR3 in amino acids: CASSSQGTQPQHF. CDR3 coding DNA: TGTGCCAGCAGCTCACAGGGAACTCAGCCCCAGCATTTT.

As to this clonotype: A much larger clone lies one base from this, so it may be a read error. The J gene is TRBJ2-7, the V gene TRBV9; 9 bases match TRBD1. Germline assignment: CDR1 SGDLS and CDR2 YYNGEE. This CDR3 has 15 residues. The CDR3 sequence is CAGSVEGQGSYEQYF. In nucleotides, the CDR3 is TGTGCCGGCAGCGTAGAGGGACAGGGATCCTACGAGCAGTACTTC. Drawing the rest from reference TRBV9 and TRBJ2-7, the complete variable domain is DSGVTQTPKHLITATGQRVTLRCSPRSGDLSVYWYQQSLDQGLQFLIQYYNGEERAKGNILERFSAQQFPDLHSELNLSSLELGDSALYFCAGSVEGQGSYEQYFGPGTRLTVT.

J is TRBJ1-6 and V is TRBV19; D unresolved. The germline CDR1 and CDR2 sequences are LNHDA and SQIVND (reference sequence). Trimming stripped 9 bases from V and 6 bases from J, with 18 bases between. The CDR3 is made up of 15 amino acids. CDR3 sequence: CASRHSGRTNSPLHF. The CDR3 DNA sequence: TGTGCCAGCCGGCACTCAGGACGGACTAATTCACCCCTCCACTTT. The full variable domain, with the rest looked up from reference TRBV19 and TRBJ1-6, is DGGITQSPKYLFRKEGQNVTLSCEQNLNHDAMYWYRQDPGQGLRLIYYSQIVNDFQKGDIAEGYSVSREKKESFPLTVTSAQKNPTAFYLCASRHSGRTNSPLHFGNGTRLTVT.

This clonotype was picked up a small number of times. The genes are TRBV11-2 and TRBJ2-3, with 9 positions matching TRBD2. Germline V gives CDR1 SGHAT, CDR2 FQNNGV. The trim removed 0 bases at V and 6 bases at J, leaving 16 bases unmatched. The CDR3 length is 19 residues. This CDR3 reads CASSLDPWPSGRGGDTQYF. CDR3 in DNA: TGTGCCAGCAGCTTAGATCCTTGGCCTAGCGGGCGGGGGGGGGATACGCAGTATTTT.

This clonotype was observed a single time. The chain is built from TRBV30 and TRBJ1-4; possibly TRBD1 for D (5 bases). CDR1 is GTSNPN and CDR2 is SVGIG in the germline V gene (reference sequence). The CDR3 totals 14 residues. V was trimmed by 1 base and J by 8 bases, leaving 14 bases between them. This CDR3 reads CAWSGGGREEKLFF. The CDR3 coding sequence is TGTGCCTGGAGTGGCGGGGGAAGAGAAGAAAAACTGTTTTTT.

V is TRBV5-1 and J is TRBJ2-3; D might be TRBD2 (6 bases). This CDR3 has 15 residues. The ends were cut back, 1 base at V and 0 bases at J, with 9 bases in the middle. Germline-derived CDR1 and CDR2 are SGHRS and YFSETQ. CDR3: CASSLPSASTDTQYF. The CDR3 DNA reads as TGCGCCAGCAGCTTGCCTAGCGCGAGCACAGATACGCAGTATTTT.

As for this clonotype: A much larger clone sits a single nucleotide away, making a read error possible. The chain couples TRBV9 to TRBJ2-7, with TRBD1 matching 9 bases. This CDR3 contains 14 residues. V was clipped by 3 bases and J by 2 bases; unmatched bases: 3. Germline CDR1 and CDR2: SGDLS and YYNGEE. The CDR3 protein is CASSARDRAYEQYF. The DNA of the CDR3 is TGTGCCAGCAGCGCCCGGGACAGGGCCTACGAGCAGTACTTC.

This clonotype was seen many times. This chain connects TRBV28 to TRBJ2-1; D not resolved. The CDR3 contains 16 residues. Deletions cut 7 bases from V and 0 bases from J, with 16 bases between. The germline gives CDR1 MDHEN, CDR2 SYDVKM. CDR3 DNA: TGTGCCAGCACCATCGGGTCACGGAGCTCCTACAATGAGCAGTTCTTC. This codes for CASTIGSRSSYNEQFF.

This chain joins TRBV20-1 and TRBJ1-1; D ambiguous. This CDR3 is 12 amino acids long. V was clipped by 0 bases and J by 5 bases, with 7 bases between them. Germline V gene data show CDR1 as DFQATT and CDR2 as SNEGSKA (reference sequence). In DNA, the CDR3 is TGCAGTGCTAGAGAGAGAAGAACTGAAGCTTTCTTT. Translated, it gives CSARERRTEAFF.

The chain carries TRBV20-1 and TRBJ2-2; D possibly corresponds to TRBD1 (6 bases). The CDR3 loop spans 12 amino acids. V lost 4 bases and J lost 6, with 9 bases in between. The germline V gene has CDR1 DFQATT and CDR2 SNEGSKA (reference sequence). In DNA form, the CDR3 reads TGCAGTGCTACGACAGGATCCGGGGAGCTGTTTTTT. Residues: CSATTGSGELFF.

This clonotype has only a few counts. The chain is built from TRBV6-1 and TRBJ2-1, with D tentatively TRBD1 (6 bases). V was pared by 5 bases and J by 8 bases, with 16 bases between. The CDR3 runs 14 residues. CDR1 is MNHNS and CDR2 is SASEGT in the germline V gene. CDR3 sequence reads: CASSSGQRSDEQFF. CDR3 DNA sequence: TGTGCCAGCAGTTCCGGACAGAGGAGCGATGAGCAGTTCTTC.